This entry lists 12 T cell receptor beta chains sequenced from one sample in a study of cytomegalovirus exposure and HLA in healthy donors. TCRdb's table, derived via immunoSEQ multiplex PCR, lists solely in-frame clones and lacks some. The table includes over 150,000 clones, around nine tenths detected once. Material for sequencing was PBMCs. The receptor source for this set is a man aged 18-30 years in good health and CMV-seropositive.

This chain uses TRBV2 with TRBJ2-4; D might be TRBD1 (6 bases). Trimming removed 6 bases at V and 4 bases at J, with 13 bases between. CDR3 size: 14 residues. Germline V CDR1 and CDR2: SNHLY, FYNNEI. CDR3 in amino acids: CASRARTEKNIQYF. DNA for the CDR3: TGTGCCAGCAGAGCTCGGACAGAAAAAAACATTCAGTACTTC. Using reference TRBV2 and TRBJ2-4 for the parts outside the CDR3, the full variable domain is EPEVTQTPSHQVTQMGQEVILRCVPISNHLYFYWYRQILGQKVEFLVSFYNNEISEKSEIFDDQFSVERPDGSNFTLKIRSTKLEDSAMYFCASRARTEKNIQYFGAGTRLSVL.

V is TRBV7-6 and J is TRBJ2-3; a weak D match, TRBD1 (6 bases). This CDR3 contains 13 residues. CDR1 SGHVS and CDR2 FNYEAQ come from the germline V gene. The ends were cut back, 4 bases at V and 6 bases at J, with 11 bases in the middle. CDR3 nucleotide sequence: TGTGCCAGCAGCTATACAGGGTTCGATACGCAGTATTTT. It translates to CASSYTGFDTQYF.

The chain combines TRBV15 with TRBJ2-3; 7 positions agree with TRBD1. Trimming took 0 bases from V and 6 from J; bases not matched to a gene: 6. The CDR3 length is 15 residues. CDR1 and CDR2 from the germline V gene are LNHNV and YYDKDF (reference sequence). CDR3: CATSRDLTGADTQYF. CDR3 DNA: TGTGCCACCAGCAGAGACCTAACAGGGGCGGATACGCAGTATTTT.

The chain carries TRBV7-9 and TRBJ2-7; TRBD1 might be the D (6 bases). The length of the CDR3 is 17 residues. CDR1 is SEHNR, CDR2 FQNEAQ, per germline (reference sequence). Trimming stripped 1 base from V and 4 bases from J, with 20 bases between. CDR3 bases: TGTGCCAGCAGCTTAGACTCCGGGACACGGACCTATTACGAGCAGTACTTC. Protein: CASSLDSGTRTYYEQYF.

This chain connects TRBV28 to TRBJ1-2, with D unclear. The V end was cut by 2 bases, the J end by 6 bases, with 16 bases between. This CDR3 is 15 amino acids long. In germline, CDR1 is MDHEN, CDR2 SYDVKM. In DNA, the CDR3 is TGTGCCAGCAGTTTAAATAAAGGGAGGGTCAATGGCTACACCTTC. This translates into CASSLNKGRVNGYTF.

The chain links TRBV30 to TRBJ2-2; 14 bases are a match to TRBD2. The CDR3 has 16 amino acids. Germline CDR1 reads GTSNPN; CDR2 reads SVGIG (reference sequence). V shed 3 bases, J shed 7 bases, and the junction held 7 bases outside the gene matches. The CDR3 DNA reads TGTGCCTGGAGGGGACTAGCGGGAGCCATGAACGGGGAGCTGTTTTTT. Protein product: CAWRGLAGAMNGELFF.

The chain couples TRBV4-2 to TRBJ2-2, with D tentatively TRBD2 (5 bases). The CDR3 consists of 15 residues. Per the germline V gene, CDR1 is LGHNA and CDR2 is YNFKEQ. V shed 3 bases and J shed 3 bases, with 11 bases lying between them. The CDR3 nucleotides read TGTGCCAGCAGCCAGCGAGGGTCGGACACCGGGGAGCTGTTTTTT. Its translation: CASSQRGSDTGELFF.

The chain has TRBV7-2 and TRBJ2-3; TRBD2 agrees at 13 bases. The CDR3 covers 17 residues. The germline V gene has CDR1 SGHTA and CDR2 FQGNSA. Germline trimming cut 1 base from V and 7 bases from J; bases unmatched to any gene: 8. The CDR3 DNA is TGTGCCAGCAGCTTAGGGGTGACTAGCGGGGGGCCACATACGCAGTATTTT. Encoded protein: CASSLGVTSGGPHTQYF.

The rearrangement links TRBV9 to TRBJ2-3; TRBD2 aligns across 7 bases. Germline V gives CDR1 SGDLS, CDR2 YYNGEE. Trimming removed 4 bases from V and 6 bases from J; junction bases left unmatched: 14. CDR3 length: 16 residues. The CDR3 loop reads CASSSDLAVGEDTQYF. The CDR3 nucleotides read TGTGCCAGCAGCTCAGACCTAGCGGTTGGAGAGGATACGCAGTATTTT.

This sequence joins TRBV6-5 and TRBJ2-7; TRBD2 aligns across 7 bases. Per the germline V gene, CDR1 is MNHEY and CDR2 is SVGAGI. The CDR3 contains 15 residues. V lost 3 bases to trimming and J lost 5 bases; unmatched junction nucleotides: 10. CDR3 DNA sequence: TGTGCCAGCAGTTATTTCGGGAGGTCGCGTCACGAGCAGTACTTC. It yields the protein CASSYFGRSRHEQYF.

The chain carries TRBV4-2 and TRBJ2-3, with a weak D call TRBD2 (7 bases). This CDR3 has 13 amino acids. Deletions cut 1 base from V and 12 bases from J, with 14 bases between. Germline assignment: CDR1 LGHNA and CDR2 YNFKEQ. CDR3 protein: CASSQGDAGAQYF. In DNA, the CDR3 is TGTGCCAGCAGCCAAGGGGACGCGGGGGCACAGTATTTT.

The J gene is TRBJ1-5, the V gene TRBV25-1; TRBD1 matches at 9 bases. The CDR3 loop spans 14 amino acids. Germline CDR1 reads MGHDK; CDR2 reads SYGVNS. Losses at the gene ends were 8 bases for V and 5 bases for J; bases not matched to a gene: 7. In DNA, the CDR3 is TGTGCCAGCGCCTCGGGACAGGGCTATCAGCCCCAGCATTTT. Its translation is CASASGQGYQPQHF.